The subject of this entry is one T cell receptor beta chain. Germline CDR1 reads SGHVS; CDR2 reads FNYEAQ. Trimming left V 4 bases short and J 4 bases short, with 14 bases between. CDR3 length: 15 amino acids. Researchers amplified the TCR beta CDR3 regions from RNA transcripts. The primer set for the first-round RT-PCR of the TCR CDR3 was HTBI. TCRdb re-called the multiplex PCR reads through MiXCR, storing one row per CDR3 protein. The data contain around 580,000 distinct CDR3 sequences, approximately 15% of them singletons. The data were obtained in a study of T cells in Graves' hyperthyroidism and ophthalmopathy. Hyperthyroidism, newly diagnosed and lasting under 2 months, affected patients aged 18 to 65. For the diagnoses, clinical symptoms, serum thyroxine and TRAb, thyroid ultrasound and orbital computed tomography were used.

The receptor's source is a woman aged 18-35 years with Graves' hyperthyroidism. This chain links TRBV7-6 with TRBJ2-1; D gene uncertain. Sequences were obtained from blood. DNA of the CDR3: TGTGCCAGCAGCTCCGTTGTAAAAGTTTACAATGAGCAGTTCTTC. This translates into CASSSVVKVYNEQFF.